This section outlines one T cell receptor (beta chain) sequence together with its context. Germline V CDR1 and CDR2: KGHSH, LQKENI. This CDR3 comprises 14 residues. Losses at the gene ends were 3 bases for V and 2 bases for J; bases not matched to a gene: 3. The data belong to a study of blood T cell repertoires in COVID-19. Study summary: Acute-phase and convalescent COVID-19 samples originated in the United States, Italy and Spain. T cells, B-cell-depleted T cells, or PBMCs provided the cDNA or gDNA that served as material.

Per the study methods: The assay estimated nucleated cells by amplifying reference gene primers. Data came from immunoSEQ multiplex PCR; TCRdb stores just in-frame clones and leaves some out. Clone size and V and J calls were adopted from that table, with D and trimming inferred from the DNA. The sample has about 200,000 clones, approximately 84% seen once. The J gene is TRBJ1-1, the V gene TRBV18; TRBD1 matches at 7 bases. The sample consisted of peripheral blood. The origin of this receptor is a middle-aged man with active or convalescent COVID-19. The CDR3 is CASSPTGLNTEAFF. The CDR3 DNA follows: TGTGCCAGCTCACCGACAGGGCTCAACACTGAAGCTTTCTTT.